Below are 27 T cell receptor beta chains sequenced from a single sample in a study of naive and memory T cell subsets. Findings and caveats of the study: Naive repertoires, especially CD8, held a few larger clonotypes, possibly memory cells re-expressing CD45RA.

Both TRBC1 and TRBC2 were covered by a beta constant-region primer of two equimolar oligonucleotides. Ligated cDNA was amplified by four rounds of PCR with nested alpha and beta constant-region primers and SP2. Using its own MiXCR run on the UMI-ligation and nested PCR reads, TCRdb lists one record per CDR3 protein. The sample includes over 110,000 distinct CDR3 sequences, 15% to 25% of them seen just once. These receptors have no known antigen. The sequenced sample was naive CD8+ T cells from blood. The receptor set was obtained from a human donor in good health.

This clonotype was picked up a small number of times. This sequence joins TRBV10-2 and TRBJ1-2; D is ambiguous. The CDR3 is 11 residues long. V shed 2 bases and J shed 7 bases, with 5 bases lying between them. Germline CDR1 WSHSY, CDR2 SAAADI. In nucleotides, the CDR3 is TGCGCCAGCAGTGAGGCTTTTGGCTACACCTTC. Translating gives CASSEAFGYTF.

The sample holds a few counts of this clonotype. The chain is built from TRBV7-9 and TRBJ2-7; D uncertain. The CDR3 covers 13 residues. Trimming shortened V by 4 bases and J by 1 base, and 8 bases separated the two germline ends. The germline gives CDR1 SEHNR, CDR2 FQNEAQ (reference sequence). CDR3 sequence reads: CASSSGWSYEQYF. DNA for the CDR3: TGTGCCAGCAGCTCGGGTTGGTCCTACGAGCAGTACTTC.

This rearrangement joins TRBV27 to TRBJ1-4, with a tentative D call TRBD1 (5 bases). The ends were cut back, 10 bases at V and 7 bases at J, with 16 bases in the middle. The CDR3 is made up of 13 amino acids. The germline V gene has CDR1 MNHEY and CDR2 SMNVEV (reference sequence). DNA of the CDR3: TGTGCCACCCGGCCCTTAAGGGGTGAAAAACTGTTTTTT. Its translation is CATRPLRGEKLFF.

This clonotype was counted at least ten times. The chain links TRBV11-2 to TRBJ2-1; a possible D gene is TRBD2 (6 bases). CDR1 is SGHAT, CDR2 FQNNGV, per germline. The CDR3 covers 17 residues. V was trimmed by 1 base and J by 4 bases, leaving 17 bases between them. The CDR3 DNA follows: TGTGCCAGCAGCTTAGGCTCCTTGGCGGGACTTTACAATGAGCAGTTCTTC. Amino acid sequence: CASSLGSLAGLYNEQFF.

This chain connects TRBV28 to TRBJ1-1, with D unclear. Germline CDR1 MDHEN, CDR2 SYDVKM. CDR3 length: 12 amino acids. V shed 3 bases and J shed 3 bases, with 5 bases lying between them. In DNA, the CDR3 is TGTGCCAGCAGTTTTGTGGACACTGAAGCTTTCTTT. This translates into CASSFVDTEAFF.

V and J are TRBV19 and TRBJ2-1; D gene uncertain. Germline V gene lookup returns CDR1 LNHDA and CDR2 SQIVND (reference sequence). This CDR3 comprises 14 residues. Between the trimmed V and J ends, which lost 6 bases and 2 bases, there was a span of 11 bases. CDR3 bases: TGTGCCAGTAGCGACGGCAACACCTACAATGAGCAGTTCTTC. Protein sequence: CASSDGNTYNEQFF.

This clonotype appeared a few times. V gene TRBV6-6 combines with J gene TRBJ2-5; the D gene is possibly TRBD1 (6 bases). V lost 8 bases, J lost 2 bases, and 15 bases lay in between. Germline values: CDR1 MNHNY, CDR2 SVGAGI (reference sequence). The CDR3 runs 14 residues. The CDR3 sequence: CASLSEGGQETQYF. The CDR3 region has the DNA TGTGCCAGCCTAAGCGAAGGGGGTCAAGAGACCCAGTACTTC.

The rearrangement uses TRBV6-1 and TRBJ2-3; D ambiguous. Germline CDR1 and CDR2: MNHNS and SASEGT. V lost 1 base, J lost 6 bases, and 8 bases lay in between. The CDR3 is made up of 13 amino acids. CDR3: CASSEVRLDTQYF. The DNA of the CDR3 is TGTGCCAGCAGTGAAGTGCGGTTGGATACGCAGTATTTT.

This clonotype was recorded many times. The chain carries TRBV12-3 or TRBV12-4 and TRBJ2-1; D remains unclear. The CDR3 spans 11 residues. V was cut by 6 bases and J by 5 bases, with 5 bases left in between. The CDR3 DNA is TGTGCCAGCAGCCCCGACAATGAGCAGTTCTTC. This gives the protein CASSPDNEQFF.

This chain uses TRBV29-1 with TRBJ2-1; tentative D call: TRBD1 (6 bases). V lost 5 bases, J lost 0 bases, and 17 bases lay in between. In germline, CDR1 is SQVTM, CDR2 ANQGSEA. There are 16 residues in the CDR3. The DNA for the CDR3 is TGCAGCGTTTGCATCCCGGACAGTCTCTCCTACAATGAGCAGTTCTTC. Its protein product is CSVCIPDSLSYNEQFF.

The chain couples TRBV6-1 to TRBJ2-1; TRBD2 matches 14 bases. The CDR3 is made up of 14 amino acids. V gave up 8 bases and J gave up 7 bases; unmatched junction bases: 4. Germline V gives CDR1 MNHNS, CDR2 SASEGT. The CDR3 reads CASSGLAGENEQFF. The DNA of the CDR3 is TGTGCCAGCTCGGGACTAGCGGGAGAAAATGAGCAGTTCTTC.

The chain carries TRBV18 and TRBJ1-6; no definite D call. CDR1 and CDR2 from the germline V gene are KGHSH and LQKENI. V was shortened by 0 bases and J by 9 bases, with 6 bases between the two germline ends. The CDR3 spans 13 residues. The chain's CDR3 is CASSPPIGSPLHF. Written as DNA, the CDR3 is TGTGCCAGCTCACCACCGATTGGTTCACCCCTCCACTTT.

This chain's CDR3 is CASGAGTF. The CDR3 DNA sequence: TGTGCTAGTGGCGCCGGCACCTTC. The chain joins TRBV12-5 to TRBJ1-2; no firm D call. The CDR3 covers 8 residues. Trimming took off 6 bases at V and 13 bases at J, with 6 bases between the two ends. In germline, CDR1 is LGHNT, CDR2 FRNRAP.

This clonotype has only a few counts. The chain recombines TRBV5-4 with TRBJ2-7, with D unresolved. Trimming took off 3 bases at V and 0 bases at J, with 7 bases between the two ends. The CDR3 runs to 13 residues. Germline CDR1 and CDR2: SGHNT and YYREEE (reference sequence). The chain's CDR3 is CASSSANSYEQYF. In DNA, the CDR3 is TGTGCCAGCAGCTCAGCGAACTCCTACGAGCAGTACTTC.

This clonotype was recorded a few times. The rearrangement uses TRBV7-6 and TRBJ2-2, with TRBD1 matching 7 bases. J gave up 3 bases and V 5 bases, and 12 bases lay outside the gene matches. Germline V gene lookup returns CDR1 SGHVS and CDR2 FNYEAQ. This CDR3 is built from 17 residues. CDR3 in amino acids: CASSPNPGGAYTGELFF. The CDR3 DNA reads as TGTGCCAGCAGCCCTAACCCAGGGGGAGCGTACACCGGGGAGCTGTTTTTT.

The V call is TRBV11-2, the J call TRBJ2-3; 8 bases are a match to TRBD2. Germline loops: CDR1 SGHAT, CDR2 FQNNGV. The CDR3 consists of 15 residues. V was pared by 0 bases and J by 2 bases, with 1 base of the junction left unmatched. The CDR3 DNA is TGTGCCAGCAGCTTAGAACTAGCGGTCACAGATACGCAGTATTTT. Amino acid sequence: CASSLELAVTDTQYF.

The chain is built from TRBV7-9 and TRBJ1-5; 8 bases agree with TRBD1. CDR1 and CDR2 from the germline V gene are SEHNR and FQNEAQ (reference sequence). The J segment lost 5 bases and the V segment lost 5 bases, leaving 11 bases of the junction unmatched. This CDR3 contains 16 residues. Written as DNA, the CDR3 is TGTGCCAGCAGCAATTCCCGGGACAGGAGATATCAGCCCCAGCATTTT. Translated, it gives CASSNSRDRRYQPQHF.

This clonotype was seen more than once but under ten times. This chain joins TRBV4-3 and TRBJ2-1; 7 nucleotides agree with TRBD2. The CDR3 sequence is 20 residues long. Germline lookup yields CDR1 LGHNA and CDR2 YSLEER. V dropped 0 bases and J dropped 2; count of bases not matched to a gene: 16. CDR3 region: CASSQDGPVKGGVAYNEQFF. Written as DNA, the CDR3 is TGCGCCAGCAGCCAAGATGGGCCCGTTAAGGGAGGGGTGGCCTACAATGAGCAGTTCTTC.

This clonotype has only a few counts. The genes are TRBV28 and TRBJ2-7; 9 nucleotides match TRBD2. With 4 bases clipped from V and 2 bases from J, the junction kept 9 bases outside the gene matches. The CDR3 length is 16 residues. The germline V gene has CDR1 MDHEN and CDR2 SYDVKM. This CDR3 is CASSSWTSDVTYEQYF. DNA for the CDR3: TGTGCCAGCAGTTCCTGGACTAGCGATGTTACCTACGAGCAGTACTTC.

The V and J genes are TRBV15 and TRBJ1-1; D not resolved. In germline, CDR1 is LNHNV, CDR2 YYDKDF (reference sequence). The CDR3 sequence is 16 residues long. V was trimmed by 0 bases and J by 1 base, leaving 12 bases between them. The CDR3 bases are TGTGCCACCAGCAGAGATCCCCCCGGTTCGAACACTGAAGCTTTCTTT. Translated: CATSRDPPGSNTEAFF.

This clonotype occurred a few times. The chain links TRBV7-3 to TRBJ2-6, with D perhaps TRBD1 (6 bases). Trimming cost V 3 bases and J 0 bases, with 6 bases left between them. The CDR3 length is 15 residues. Germline values: CDR1 SGHTA, CDR2 FQGTGA. CDR3 sequence (DNA): TGTGCCAGCAGCTTGGACAGCTCTGGGGCCAACGTCCTGACTTTC. Encoded protein: CASSLDSSGANVLTF.

The chain uses TRBV7-8 and TRBJ2-1; 8 nucleotides line up with TRBD2. The CDR3 length is 16 residues. V lost 6 bases, J lost 3 bases, and 10 bases stayed unmatched. Germline V lookup: CDR1 SGHVS, CDR2 FQNEAQ. The DNA of the CDR3 is TGTGCCAGCAGGCCCGAGCGGGAGAGCCTCTACAATGAGCAGTTCTTC. Translating gives CASRPERESLYNEQFF.

A few counts support this clonotype. The chain carries TRBV19 and TRBJ2-7; TRBD2 aligns across 8 bases. In germline, CDR1 is LNHDA, CDR2 SQIVND (reference sequence). This CDR3 contains 17 residues. V lost 3 bases to trimming and J lost 0 bases; unmatched junction nucleotides: 10. The CDR3 sequence: CASSMGLVSASSYEQYF. CDR3 DNA sequence: TGTGCCAGTAGTATGGGACTAGTCTCAGCTTCCTCCTACGAGCAGTACTTC.

The chain links TRBV5-4 to TRBJ2-3; TRBD2 agrees at 7 bases. The CDR3 is 14 amino acids. CDR1 is SGHNT and CDR2 is YYREEE in the germline V gene (reference sequence). Trimming cost V 3 bases and J 4 bases; bases outside gene matches: 5. The CDR3 sequence is CASSSGAGADTQYF. The DNA for the CDR3 is TGTGCCAGCAGCTCCGGGGCGGGAGCAGATACGCAGTATTTT.

This clonotype turned up a few times. The chain couples TRBV12-3 or TRBV12-4 to TRBJ1-2; D is possibly TRBD1 (5 bases). The CDR3 runs to 14 residues. Deletions cut 3 bases from V and 4 bases from J, with 12 bases between. CDR3 protein: CASSFSPTVYGYTF. The CDR3 DNA sequence: TGTGCCAGCAGTTTTTCGCCGACAGTCTATGGCTACACCTTC.

This clonotype has only a few counts. The J gene is TRBJ2-1, the V gene TRBV29-1; 8 bases are shared with TRBD1. This CDR3 is 13 amino acids long. CDR1 SQVTM and CDR2 ANQGSEA come from the germline V gene. V shed 7 bases, J shed 7 bases, and the junction held 9 bases outside the gene matches. The CDR3 loop is CSALDRVINEQFF. The CDR3 DNA is TGCAGCGCTCTGGACAGGGTTATTAATGAGCAGTTCTTC.

J is TRBJ2-7 and V is TRBV29-1; 10 bases map to TRBD1. The CDR3 has 12 residues. Germline V gene sequence: CDR1 SQVTM, CDR2 ANQGSEA. J was trimmed by 7 bases and V by 5 bases; bases with no gene match: 5. CDR3 DNA sequence: TGCAGCGTTAGACAGGGGGCGAGGGAGCAGTACTTC. This gives the protein CSVRQGAREQYF.